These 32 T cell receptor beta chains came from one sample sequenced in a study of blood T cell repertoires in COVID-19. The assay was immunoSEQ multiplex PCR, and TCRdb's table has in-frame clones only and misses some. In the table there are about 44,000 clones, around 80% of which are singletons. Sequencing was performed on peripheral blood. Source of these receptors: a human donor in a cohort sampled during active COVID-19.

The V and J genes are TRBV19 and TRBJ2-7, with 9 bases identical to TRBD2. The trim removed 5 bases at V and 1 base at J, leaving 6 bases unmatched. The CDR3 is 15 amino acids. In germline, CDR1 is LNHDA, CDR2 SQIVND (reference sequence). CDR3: CASSWSSGGSYEQYF. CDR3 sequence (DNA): TGTGCCAGTAGTTGGAGTAGCGGGGGATCCTACGAGCAGTACTTC.

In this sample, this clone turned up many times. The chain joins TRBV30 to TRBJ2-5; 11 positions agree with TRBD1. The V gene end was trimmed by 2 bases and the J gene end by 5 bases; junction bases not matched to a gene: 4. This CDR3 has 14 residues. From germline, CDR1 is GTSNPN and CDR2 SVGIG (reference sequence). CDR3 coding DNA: TGTGCCTGGAGTTCGGGACAGGGGGATGAGACCCAGTACTTC. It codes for CAWSSGQGDETQYF. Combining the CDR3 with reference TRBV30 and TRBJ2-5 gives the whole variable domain SQTIHQWPATLVQPVGSPLSLECTVEGTSNPNLYWYRQAAGRGLQLLFYSVGIGQISSEVPQNLSASRPQDRQFILSSKKLLLSDSGFYLCAWSSGQGDETQYFGPGTRLLVL.

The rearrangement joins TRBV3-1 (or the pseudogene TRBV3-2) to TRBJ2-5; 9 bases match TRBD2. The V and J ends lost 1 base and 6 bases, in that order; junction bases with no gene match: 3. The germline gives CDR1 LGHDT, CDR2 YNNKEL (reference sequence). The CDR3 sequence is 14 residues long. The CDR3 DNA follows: TGTGCCAGCAGCCAAGGTAGCGGGGGCAAGACCCAGTACTTC. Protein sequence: CASSQGSGGKTQYF.

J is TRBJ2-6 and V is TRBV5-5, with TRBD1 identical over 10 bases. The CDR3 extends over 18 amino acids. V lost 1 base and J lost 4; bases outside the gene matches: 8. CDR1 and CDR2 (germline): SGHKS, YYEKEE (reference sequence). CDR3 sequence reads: CASSLNDRGRAGANVLTF. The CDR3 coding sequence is TGTGCCAGCAGCTTGAACGACAGGGGGCGCGCAGGGGCCAACGTCCTGACTTTC.

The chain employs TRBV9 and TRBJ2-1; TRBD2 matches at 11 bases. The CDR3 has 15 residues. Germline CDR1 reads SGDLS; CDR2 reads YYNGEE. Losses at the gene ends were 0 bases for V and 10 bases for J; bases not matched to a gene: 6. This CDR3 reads CASSVVSGGAGEQFF. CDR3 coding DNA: TGTGCCAGCAGCGTAGTTAGCGGGGGGGCCGGGGAGCAGTTCTTC.

The CDR3 region has the DNA TGTGCCAGCAGCCCGCAGGCCGGACAACCCGGGGAGCTGTTTTTT. Its protein product is CASSPQAGQPGELFF. The V and J genes are TRBV3-1 (or the pseudogene TRBV3-2) and TRBJ2-2; tentatively, D is TRBD1 (5 bases). The germline V gene has CDR1 LGHDT and CDR2 YNNKEL (reference sequence). V shed 4 bases and J shed 6 bases, with 15 bases lying between them. The CDR3 sequence is 15 residues long.

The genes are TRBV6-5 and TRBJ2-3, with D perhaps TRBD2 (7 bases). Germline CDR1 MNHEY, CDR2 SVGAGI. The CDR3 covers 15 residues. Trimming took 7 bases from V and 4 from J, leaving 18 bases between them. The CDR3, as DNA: TGTGCCAGCACCCGAGGGGGAGGGGCCGCAGATACGCAGTATTTT. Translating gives CASTRGGGAADTQYF.

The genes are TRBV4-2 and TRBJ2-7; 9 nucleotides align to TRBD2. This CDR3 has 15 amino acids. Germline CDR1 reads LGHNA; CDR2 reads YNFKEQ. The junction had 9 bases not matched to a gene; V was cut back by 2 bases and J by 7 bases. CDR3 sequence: CASSQPSGEAWEQYF. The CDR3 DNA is TGTGCCAGCAGCCAACCTAGCGGGGAAGCATGGGAGCAGTACTTC.

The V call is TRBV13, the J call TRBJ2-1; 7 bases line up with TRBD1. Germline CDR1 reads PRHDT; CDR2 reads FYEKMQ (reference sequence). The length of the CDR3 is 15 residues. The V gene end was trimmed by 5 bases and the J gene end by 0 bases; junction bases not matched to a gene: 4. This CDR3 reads CASSPDRSSYNEQFF. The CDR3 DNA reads TGTGCCAGCAGCCCGGACAGGAGCTCCTACAATGAGCAGTTCTTC.

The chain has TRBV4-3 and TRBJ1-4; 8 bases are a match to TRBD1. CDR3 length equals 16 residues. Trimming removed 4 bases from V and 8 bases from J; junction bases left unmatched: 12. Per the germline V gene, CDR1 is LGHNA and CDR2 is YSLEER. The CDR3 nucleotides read TGCGCCAGCAGCCCACAGGGGGGGATTGTAAGCGAAAAACTGTTTTTT. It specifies CASSPQGGIVSEKLFF.

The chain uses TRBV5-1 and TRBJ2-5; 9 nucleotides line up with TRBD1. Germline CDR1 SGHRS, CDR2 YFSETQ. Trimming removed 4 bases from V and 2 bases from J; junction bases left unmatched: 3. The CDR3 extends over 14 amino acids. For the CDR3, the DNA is TGCGCCAGCAGCGCTGACAGGGGGCAAGAGACCCAGTACTTC. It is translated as CASSADRGQETQYF.

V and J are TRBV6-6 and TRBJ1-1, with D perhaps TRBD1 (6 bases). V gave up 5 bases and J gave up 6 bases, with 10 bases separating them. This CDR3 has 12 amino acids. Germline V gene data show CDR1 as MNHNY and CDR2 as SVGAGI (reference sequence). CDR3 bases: TGTGCCAGCAGTATTCGGACAGCTGAAGCTTTCTTT. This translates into CASSIRTAEAFF.

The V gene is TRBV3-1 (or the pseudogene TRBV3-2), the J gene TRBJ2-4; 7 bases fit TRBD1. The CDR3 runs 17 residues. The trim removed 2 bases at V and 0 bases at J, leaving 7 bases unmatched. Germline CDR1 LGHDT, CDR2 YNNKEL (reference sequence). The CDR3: CASSQNRGVIAKNIQYF. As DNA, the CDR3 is TGTGCCAGCAGCCAAAACAGGGGCGTAATAGCCAAAAACATTCAGTACTTC.

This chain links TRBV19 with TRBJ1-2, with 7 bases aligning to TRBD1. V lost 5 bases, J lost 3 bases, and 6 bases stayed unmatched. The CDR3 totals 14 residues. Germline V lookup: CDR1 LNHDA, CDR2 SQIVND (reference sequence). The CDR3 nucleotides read TGTGCCAGTAGTCCGGGACAGAATTACTATGGCTACACCTTC. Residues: CASSPGQNYYGYTF.

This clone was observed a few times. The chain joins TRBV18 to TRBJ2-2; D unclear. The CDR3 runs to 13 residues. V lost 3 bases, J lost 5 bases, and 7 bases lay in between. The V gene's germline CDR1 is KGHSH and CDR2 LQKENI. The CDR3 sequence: CASSPTDTGELFF. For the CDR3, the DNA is TGTGCCAGCTCACCGACTGATACCGGGGAGCTGTTTTTT.

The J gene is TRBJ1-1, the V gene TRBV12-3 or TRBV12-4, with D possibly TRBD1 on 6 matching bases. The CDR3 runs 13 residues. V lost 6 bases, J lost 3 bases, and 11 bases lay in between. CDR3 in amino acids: CASRQGSHTEAFF. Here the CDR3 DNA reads TGTGCCAGCAGACAGGGATCGCACACTGAAGCTTTCTTT.

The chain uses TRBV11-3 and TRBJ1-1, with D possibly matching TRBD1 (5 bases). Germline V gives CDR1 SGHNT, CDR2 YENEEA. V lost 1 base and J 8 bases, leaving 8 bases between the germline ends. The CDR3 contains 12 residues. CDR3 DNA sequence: TGTGCCAGCAGCTTAGCCGCAGGGGAAGCTTTCTTT. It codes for CASSLAAGEAFF.

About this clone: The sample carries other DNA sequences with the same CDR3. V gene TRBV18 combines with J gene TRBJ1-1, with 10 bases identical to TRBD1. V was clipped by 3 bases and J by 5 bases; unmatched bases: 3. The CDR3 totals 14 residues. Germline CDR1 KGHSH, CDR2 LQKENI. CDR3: CASSPGQGRTEAFF. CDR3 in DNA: TGTGCCAGCTCACCGGGACAGGGGCGAACTGAAGCTTTCTTT.

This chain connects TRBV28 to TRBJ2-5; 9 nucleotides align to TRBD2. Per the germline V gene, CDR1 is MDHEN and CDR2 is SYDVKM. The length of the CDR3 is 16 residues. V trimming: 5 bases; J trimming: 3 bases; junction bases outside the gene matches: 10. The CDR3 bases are TGTGCCAGCAGTCCCATAGCGGCGGGGGGGAAAGAGACCCAGTACTTC. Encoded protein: CASSPIAAGGKETQYF. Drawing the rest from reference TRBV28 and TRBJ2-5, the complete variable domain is DVKVTQSSRYLVKRTGEKVFLECVQDMDHENMFWYRQDPGLGLRLIYFSYDVKMKEKGDIPEGYSVSREKKERFSLILESASTNQTSMYLCASSPIAAGGKETQYFGPGTRLLVL.

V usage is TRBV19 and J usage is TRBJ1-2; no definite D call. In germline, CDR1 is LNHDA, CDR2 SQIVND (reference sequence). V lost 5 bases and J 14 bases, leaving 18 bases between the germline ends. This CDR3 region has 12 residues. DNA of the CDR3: TGTGCCAGTAGTTCCGGGGTGGGAGTGAGGACCTTC. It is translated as CASSSGVGVRTF.

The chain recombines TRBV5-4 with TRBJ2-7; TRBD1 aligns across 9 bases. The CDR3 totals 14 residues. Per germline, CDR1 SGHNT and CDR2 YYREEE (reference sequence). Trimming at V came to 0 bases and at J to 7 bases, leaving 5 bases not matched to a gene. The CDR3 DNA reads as TGTGCCAGCAGCTTGGCGGGGACAGGGTGGGAGCAGTACGTC. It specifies CASSLAGTGWEQYV.

The CDR3 loop is CASSLLSGAYGYTF. CDR3 DNA: TGTGCCAGCAGCTTACTCTCAGGGGCCTATGGCTACACCTTC. The genes are TRBV11-2 and TRBJ1-2, with a possible D match to TRBD1 (6 bases). V lost 2 bases and J lost 4, with 11 bases in between. The CDR3 has 14 residues. Per the germline V gene, CDR1 is SGHAT and CDR2 is FQNNGV. The whole variable domain, filled in from reference TRBV11-2 and TRBJ1-2, reads EAGVAQSPRYKIIEKRQSVAFWCNPISGHATLYWYQQILGQGPKLLIQFQNNGVVDDSQLPKDRFSAERLKGVDSTLKIQPAKLEDSAVYLCASSLLSGAYGYTFGSGTRLTVV.

For the CDR3, the DNA is TGCGCCAGCAGCTTGGCTCTAGCGGACGATACGCAGTATTTT. This encodes CASSLALADDTQYF. This sequence joins TRBV5-1 and TRBJ2-3, with 7 nucleotides matching TRBD2. Germline assignment: CDR1 SGHRS and CDR2 YFSETQ. The CDR3 consists of 14 residues. With V trimmed by 0 bases and J by 6 bases, 4 bases remained unmatched.

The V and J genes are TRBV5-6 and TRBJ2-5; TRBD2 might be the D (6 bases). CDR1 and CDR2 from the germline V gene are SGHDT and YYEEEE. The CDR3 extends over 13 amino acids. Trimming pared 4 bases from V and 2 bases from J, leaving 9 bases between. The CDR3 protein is CASSPGGQETQYF. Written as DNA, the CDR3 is TGTGCCAGCAGCCCCGGAGGGCAAGAGACCCAGTACTTC. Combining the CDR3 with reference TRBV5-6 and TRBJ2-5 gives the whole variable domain DAGVTQSPTHLIKTRGQQVTLRCSPKSGHDTVSWYQQALGQGPQFIFQYYEEEERQRGNFPDRFSGHQFPNYSSELNVNALLLGDSALYLCASSPGGQETQYFGPGTRLLVL.

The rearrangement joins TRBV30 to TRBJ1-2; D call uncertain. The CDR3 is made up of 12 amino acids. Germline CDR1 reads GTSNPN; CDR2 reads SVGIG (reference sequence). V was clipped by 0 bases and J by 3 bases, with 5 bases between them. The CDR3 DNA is TGTGCCTGGAGTGTTAGTTACTATGGCTACACCTTC. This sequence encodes CAWSVSYYGYTF.

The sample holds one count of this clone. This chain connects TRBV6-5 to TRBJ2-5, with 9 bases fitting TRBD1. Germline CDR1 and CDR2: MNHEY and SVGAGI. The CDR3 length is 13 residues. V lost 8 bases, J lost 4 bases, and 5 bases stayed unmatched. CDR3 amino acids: CASRGTGRETQYF. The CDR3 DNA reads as TGTGCCAGCCGGGGGACAGGGAGAGAGACCCAGTACTTC.

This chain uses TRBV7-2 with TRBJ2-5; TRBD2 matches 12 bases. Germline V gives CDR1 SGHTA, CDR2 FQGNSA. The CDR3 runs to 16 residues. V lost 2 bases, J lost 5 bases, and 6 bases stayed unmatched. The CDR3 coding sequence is TGTGCCAGCAGCTTATCTAGCGGGGGGGCTCTCGAGACCCAGTACTTC. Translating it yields CASSLSSGGALETQYF.

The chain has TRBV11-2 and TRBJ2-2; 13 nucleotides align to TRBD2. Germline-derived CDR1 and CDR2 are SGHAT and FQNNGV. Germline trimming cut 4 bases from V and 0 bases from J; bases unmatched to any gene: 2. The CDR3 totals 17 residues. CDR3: CASSWTSGGSNTGELFF. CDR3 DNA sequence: TGTGCCAGCAGCTGGACTAGCGGGGGCTCGAACACCGGGGAGCTGTTTTTT.

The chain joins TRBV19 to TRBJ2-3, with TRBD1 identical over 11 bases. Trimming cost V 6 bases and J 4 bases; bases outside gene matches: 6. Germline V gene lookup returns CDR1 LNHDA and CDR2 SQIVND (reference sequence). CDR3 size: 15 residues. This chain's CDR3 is CASSLGQGASDTQYF. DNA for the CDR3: TGTGCCAGTAGCCTCGGACAGGGGGCTTCAGATACGCAGTATTTT.

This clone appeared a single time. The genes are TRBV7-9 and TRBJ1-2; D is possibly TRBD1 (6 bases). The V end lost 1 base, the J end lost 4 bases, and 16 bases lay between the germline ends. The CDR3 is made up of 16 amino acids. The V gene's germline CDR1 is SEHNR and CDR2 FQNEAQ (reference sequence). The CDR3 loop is CASSLGGGALTYGYTF. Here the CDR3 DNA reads TGTGCCAGCAGCTTAGGTGGGGGGGCCTTAACCTATGGCTACACCTTC.

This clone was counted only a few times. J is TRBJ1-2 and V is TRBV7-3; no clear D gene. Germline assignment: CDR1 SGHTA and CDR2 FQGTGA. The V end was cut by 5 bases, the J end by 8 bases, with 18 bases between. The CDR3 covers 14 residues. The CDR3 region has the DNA TGTGCCAGCAGCGCGTCCCCGGGGAATCGGGGCTACACCTTC. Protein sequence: CASSASPGNRGYTF.

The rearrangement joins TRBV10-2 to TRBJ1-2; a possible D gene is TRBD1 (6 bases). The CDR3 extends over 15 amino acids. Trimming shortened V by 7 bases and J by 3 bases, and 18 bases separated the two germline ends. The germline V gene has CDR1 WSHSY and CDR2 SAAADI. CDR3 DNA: TGCGCCAGCAATAGGGGGGGGCGAGAAGACTATGGCTACACCTTC. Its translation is CASNRGGREDYGYTF.